The rows below give T cell receptor beta chains drawn from one sample of a study of T-cell reconstitution after alpha-beta-depleted transplantation in children. TCRdb called the PCR reads again in MiXCR, with one record for every CDR3 protein. The data show 350,000 to 500,000 distinct CDR3 sequences, 43% seen once. Sequencing was performed on PBMCs, taken before TCRalphabeta/CD19-depleted stem cell transplant. Receptors originate from a girl aged 2 to 9 with aplastic anemia, due to receive a stem cell transplant. The CDR3 runs from the conserved cysteine through the conserved F or W. A D gene is named only where the DNA matches it firmly. The listing skips clone size in some rows; elsewhere it reads once, few, many or a size class.

>TRBD1|TRBV9|.|TRBJ2-3
CASSVRTSRGPQYF
TGTGCCAGCAGCGTAAGAACTAGCAGGGGGCCGCAGTATTTT
>TRBD2|TRBV29-1|.|TRBJ2-1
CSDGPAGGNSYNEQFF
TGCAGCGATGGCCCGGCGGGGGGGAACTCCTACAATGAGCAGTTCTTC
>TRBD2|TRBV4-2|.|TRBJ2-2
CASRPGQFDGTSVLGELFF
TGTGCCAGCAGACCCGGACAGTTTGACGGGACTAGCGTGTTGGGGGAGCTGTTTTTT
>.|TRBV4-2|.|TRBJ2-2
CASRQNQGGSNTGELFF
TGTGCCAGCAGACAAAATCAGGGAGGATCTAACACCGGGGAGCTGTTTTTT
>TRBD1|TRBV5-1|.|TRBJ2-4
CASSLEGQGAAKNIQYF
TGCGCCAGCAGCTTGGAGGGACAGGGGGCCGCCAAAAACATTCAGTACTTC
>TRBD1|TRBV9|many|TRBJ1-6
CASSPRDREHSPLHF
TGTGCCAGCAGCCCCCGGGACAGGGAACACTCACCCCTCCACTTT
>TRBD1|TRBV19|.|TRBJ2-5
CASSPSGQGIQETQYF
TGTGCCAGTAGCCCCTCGGGACAGGGTATCCAAGAGACCCAGTACTTC
>.|TRBV20-1|many|TRBJ2-1
CSARKDPGPRGTGEQFF
TGCAGTGCTAGGAAGGATCCGGGACCACGGGGGACGGGGGAGCAGTTCTTC
>.|TRBV10-3|.|TRBJ2-7
CAAAPLSSYEQYF
TGTGCCGCTGCCCCCCTGAGCTCCTACGAGCAGTACTTC
>.|TRBV7-9|few|TRBJ2-3
CASSPTRNPQDTQYF
TGTGCCAGCAGCCCGACTAGGAATCCGCAAGATACGCAGTATTTT
>.|TRBV29-1|.|TRBJ2-5
CSVEGARGTQETQYF
TGCAGCGTTGAGGGGGCCCGGGGGACCCAAGAGACCCAGTACTTC
>.|TRBV6-4|.|TRBJ2-1
CASSDSDRNEQFF
TGTGCCAGCAGTGACTCGGACAGAAATGAGCAGTTCTTC
>TRBD2|TRBV20-1|few|TRBJ2-3
CSATTSGLTDTQYF
TGCAGTGCTACGACTAGCGGACTCACAGATACGCAGTATTTT
>TRBD1|TRBV6-2/TRBV6-3|once|TRBJ2-1
CASFQVWDRVSGGGNNEQFF
TGTGCCAGCTTTCAAGTGTGGGACAGGGTATCCGGGGGAGGTAACAATGAGCAGTTCTTC
>TRBD2|TRBV7-9|many|TRBJ2-1
CASSPTLADLYNEQFF
TGTGCCAGCAGTCCTACCCTAGCGGACCTCTACAATGAGCAGTTCTTC
>.|TRBV6-1|.|TRBJ2-1
CASQRTGRLYNEQFF
TGTGCCAGCCAGCGTACAGGGCGCTTATACAATGAGCAGTTCTTC
>.|TRBV3-1|.|TRBJ2-3
CASSLRAVTDTQYF
TGTGCCAGCAGCCTTCGAGCGGTCACAGATACGCAGTATTTT
>.|TRBV29-1|.|TRBJ2-3
CSVEGVVYTAADTQYF
TGCAGCGTTGAGGGGGTCGTCTACACGGCGGCAGATACGCAGTATTTT
>.|TRBV6-1|few|TRBJ1-2
CASSESYDYGYTF
TGTGCCAGCAGTGAATCATACGACTATGGCTACACCTTC
>.|TRBV5-6|many|TRBJ2-1
CASSLWAGNEQFF
TGTGCCAGCAGCTTGTGGGCGGGGAATGAGCAGTTCTTC
>.|TRBV12-3/TRBV12-4|many|TRBJ2-3
CASSPTSSTADTQYF
TGTGCCAGCAGTCCTACTAGCTCGACCGCAGATACGCAGTATTTT
>.|TRBV5-3|.|TRBJ2-4
CARSPLAKNIQYF
TGTGCCAGAAGTCCCCTAGCCAAAAACATTCAGTACTTC
>.|TRBV12-3/TRBV12-4|many|TRBJ1-1
CASSFKGGTEAFF
TGTGCCAGCAGTTTCAAGGGCGGAACTGAAGCTTTCTTT
>TRBD1|TRBV20-1|.|TRBJ2-7
CSATPGGTGYEQYF
TGCAGTGCCACACCAGGGGGGACAGGGTACGAGCAGTACTTC
>TRBD2|TRBV5-1|many|TRBJ2-3
CASSLDGGRASGTQYF
TGCGCCAGCAGCTTGGACGGCGGGAGGGCCAGTGGTACGCAGTATTTT
>.|TRBV6-1|.|TRBJ1-1
CAAGGTMNTEAFF
TGTGCCGCGGGGGGGACCATGAACACTGAAGCTTTCTTT
>.|TRBV20-1|many|TRBJ2-3
CSARELADNTDTQYF
TGCAGTGCTAGGGAACTAGCCGACAACACAGATACGCAGTATTTT
>.|TRBV7-8|many|TRBJ2-1
CASSLLGSSSVYNEQFF
TGTGCCAGCAGCTTACTGGGTAGCTCAAGCGTTTACAATGAGCAGTTCTTC
>.|TRBV7-3|.|TRBJ1-5
CASSSRFGQPQHF
TGTGCCAGCAGCTCACGGTTCGGGCAGCCCCAGCATTTT
>.|TRBV21-1|.|TRBJ2-7
CASSRNVNRQGDDEQYF
TGTGCCAGCAGCCGCAACGTTAACCGACAGGGGGACGACGAGCAGTACTTC
>.|TRBV7-2|.|TRBJ2-7
CASKAGSSYEQYF
TGTGCCAGTAAAGCGGGTAGCTCCTACGAGCAGTACTTC
>.|TRBV6-5|.|TRBJ2-1
CASSYLNDNNEQFF
TGTGCCAGCAGTTACCTGAATGACAACAATGAGCAGTTCTTC
>TRBD1|TRBV20-1|.|TRBJ1-2
CSARDPGGQGTLNYGYTF
TGCAGTGCTAGAGATCCCGGGGGACAGGGGACCCTTAACTATGGCTACACCTTC
>.|TRBV20-1|few|TRBJ1-4
CSAPGAQNEKLFF
TGCAGTGCTCCCGGGGCCCAAAATGAAAAACTGTTTTTT
>TRBD1|TRBV20-1|.|TRBJ1-2
CSAPTGALGYTF
TGCAGTGCTCCCACAGGGGCTCTCGGCTACACCTTC
>TRBD2|TRBV7-9|few|TRBJ2-2
CASSLELAGATGELFF
TGTGCCAGCAGCTTAGAGCTAGCGGGAGCGACCGGGGAGCTGTTTTTT
>.|TRBV7-2|few|TRBJ2-1
CASSGRRGSYNEQFF
TGTGCCAGCAGTGGCCGTAGGGGCTCCTACAATGAGCAGTTCTTC
>.|TRBV28|.|TRBJ1-5
CASSLRRINQPQHF
TGTGCCAGCAGTTTGCGGCGCATCAATCAGCCCCAGCATTTT
>.|TRBV7-2|.|TRBJ2-7
CASSSLGGRYEQYF
TGTGCCAGCAGCTCCCTAGGGGGGCGCTACGAGCAGTACTTC
>TRBD2|TRBV5-1|.|TRBJ2-1
CASSFNQLGGGINEQFF
TGCGCCAGCAGCTTCAACCAGTTAGGCGGGGGGATCAATGAGCAGTTCTTC
>.|TRBV20-1|.|TRBJ2-7
CSARAGSLLAYEQYF
TGCAGTGCTAGAGCAGGGTCCCTCCTCGCCTACGAGCAGTACTTC
>.|TRBV29-1|many|TRBJ2-1
CSVEEGLAEQFF
TGCAGCGTTGAAGAAGGGTTGGCTGAGCAGTTCTTC
>.|TRBV5-6|.|TRBJ2-7
CASSLLTGIAEQYF
TGTGCCAGCAGCTTACTCACAGGGATCGCTGAGCAGTACTTC
>.|TRBV12-3/TRBV12-4|.|TRBJ2-7
CASTLGSGYSGEQYF
TGTGCCAGCACTCTAGGAAGCGGGTACTCGGGGGAGCAGTACTTC
>.|TRBV29-1|.|TRBJ2-5
CSAVGGETQYF
TGCAGTGCCGTCGGGGGAGAGACCCAGTACTTC
>.|TRBV18|.|TRBJ2-2
CASSSASARGNTGELFF
TGTGCCAGCTCATCCGCGTCAGCTCGGGGGAACACCGGGGAGCTGTTTTTT
>.|TRBV12-3/TRBV12-4|once|TRBJ2-5
CASSGEHRETQYF
TGTGCCAGCAGTGGGGAACATCGAGAGACCCAGTACTTC
>TRBD2|TRBV15|.|TRBJ2-7
CATSRDQRASTVSGRSYEQYF
TGTGCCACCAGCAGAGATCAGAGGGCCTCAACGGTGAGCGGGAGATCGTACGAGCAGTACTTC
>.|TRBV14|few|TRBJ2-1
CASSLDQGHYNEQFF
TGTGCCAGCAGCCTAGACCAAGGGCACTACAATGAGCAGTTCTTC
>.|TRBV7-9|.|TRBJ1-2
CASSLDLRSGYTF
TGTGCCAGCAGCTTAGACCTAAGGTCTGGCTACACCTTC
>.|TRBV7-2|.|TRBJ2-1
CASSFADLEQFF
TGTGCCAGCAGCTTTGCGGACTTAGAGCAGTTCTTC
>.|TRBV18|.|TRBJ1-5
CASSIGLQGPQHF
TGTGCCAGCTCGATCGGTCTCCAGGGTCCCCAGCATTTT
>.|TRBV20-1|.|TRBJ2-3
CSARDSAATDTQYF
TGCAGTGCTAGAGATTCGGCAGCCACAGATACGCAGTATTTT